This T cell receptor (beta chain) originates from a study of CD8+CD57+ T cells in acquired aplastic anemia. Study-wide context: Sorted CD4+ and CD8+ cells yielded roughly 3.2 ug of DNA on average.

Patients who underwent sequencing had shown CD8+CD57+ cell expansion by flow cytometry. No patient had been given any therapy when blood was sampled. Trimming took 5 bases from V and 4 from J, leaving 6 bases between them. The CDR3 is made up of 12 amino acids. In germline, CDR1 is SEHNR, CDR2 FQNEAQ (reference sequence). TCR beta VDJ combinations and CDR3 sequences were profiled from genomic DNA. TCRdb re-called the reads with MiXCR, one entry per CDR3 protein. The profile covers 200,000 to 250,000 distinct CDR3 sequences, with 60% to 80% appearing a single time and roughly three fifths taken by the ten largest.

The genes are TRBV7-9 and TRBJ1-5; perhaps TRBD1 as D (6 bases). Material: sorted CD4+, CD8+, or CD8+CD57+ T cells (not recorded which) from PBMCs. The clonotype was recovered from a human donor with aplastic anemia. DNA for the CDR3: TGTGCCAGCAGCCAGGGGAATCAGCCCCAGCATTTT. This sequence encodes CASSQGNQPQHF.